These 10 T cell receptor beta chains were all obtained from the same sample, sequenced in a study of vaccination and CD4 T cells after COVID-19. Treatment specified: approximately 10-day PBMC culture with coronavirus spike peptide pools or control peptides (ViraFEST assay). The Oncomine TCR Beta short-read assay was applied to DNA of cultured CD4+ T cells. MiXCR, run by TCRdb on the PCR reads, gives a single entry per CDR3 protein. Of about 20,000 distinct CDR3 sequences in the sample, around 60% were seen once. Their antigens are not known. The source material was CD4+ T cells from blood, cultured in vitro, sampled after SARS-CoV-2 vaccination. The receptors were sampled from a human donor who had recovered from COVID-19.

V is TRBV19 and J is TRBJ1-5; tentatively, D is TRBD1 (6 bases). V shed 3 bases and J shed 6 bases, with 12 bases lying between them. CDR3 length equals 14 residues. Germline V gives CDR1 LNHDA, CDR2 SQIVND (reference sequence). Here the CDR3 reads CASSMPGGGQPQHF. The CDR3 DNA reads TGTGCCAGTAGTATGCCCGGGGGCGGTCAGCCCCAGCATTTT.

The rearrangement joins TRBV7-9 to TRBJ2-3; D is undetermined. Trimming left V 2 bases short and J 1 base short, with 7 bases between. The CDR3 consists of 14 residues. Germline CDR1 SEHNR, CDR2 FQNEAQ (reference sequence). CDR3 DNA: TGTGCCAGCAGCTTATTGGCAGGCACAGATACGCAGTATTTT. This translates into CASSLLAGTDTQYF.

The chain has TRBV7-3 and TRBJ1-1, with D uncertain. Trimming took 6 bases from V and 5 from J, leaving 16 bases between them. CDR3 length: 14 residues. Germline V gene lookup returns CDR1 SGHTA and CDR2 FQGTGA. The CDR3 DNA reads TGTGCCAGCAGTTCTCAAGGCCCTGGAACTGAAGCTTTCTTT. Translated: CASSSQGPGTEAFF.

This sequence joins TRBV20-1 and TRBJ2-4; D may be TRBD2 (6 bases). The CDR3 spans 13 residues. V was shortened by 1 base and J by 8 bases, with 12 bases between the two germline ends. CDR1 is DFQATT and CDR2 is SNEGSKA in the germline V gene (reference sequence). The CDR3 loop is CSARVGGVDIQYF. Written as DNA, the CDR3 is TGCAGTGCTAGAGTGGGAGGTGTAGACATTCAGTACTTC.

V gene TRBV27 combines with J gene TRBJ1-2; D is possibly TRBD1 (6 bases). The CDR3 is made up of 14 amino acids. Germline assignment: CDR1 MNHEY and CDR2 SMNVEV (reference sequence). Trimming took off 3 bases at V and 4 bases at J, with 12 bases between the two ends. The CDR3 DNA reads as TGTGCCAGCAGTTTCACGACAGGCCCCTATGGCTACACCTTC. Amino acid sequence: CASSFTTGPYGYTF.

The genes are TRBV12-3 or TRBV12-4 and TRBJ1-6; D uncertain. The CDR3 contains 14 residues. Between the trimmed V and J ends, which lost 2 bases and 5 bases, there was a span of 7 bases. In DNA, the CDR3 is TGTGCCAGCAGTTTACCGGGGAATAATTCACCCCTCCACTTT. This encodes CASSLPGNNSPLHF.

This rearrangement joins TRBV12-3 or TRBV12-4 to TRBJ1-5; D perhaps matches TRBD1 (5 bases). Trimming cost V 3 bases and J 0 bases, with 6 bases left between them. The CDR3 length is 14 residues. The CDR3 here is CASSFQGSNQPQHF. In DNA, the CDR3 is TGTGCCAGCAGTTTTCAGGGTAGCAATCAGCCCCAGCATTTT.

In its sample, this clonotype was seen a few times. The junction departs from the called germline gene at one end, perhaps through a read error. The chain uses TRBV6-5 and TRBJ2-4, with D hard to call. The CDR3 is 13 amino acids. The V gene's germline CDR1 is MNHEY and CDR2 SVGAGI. CDR3: CASSYSILGRSVF. In nucleotides, the CDR3 is TGTGCCAGCAGTTACTCGATATTGGGCCGGAGTGTCTTC.

The chain joins TRBV19 to TRBJ1-1, with D possibly TRBD1 on 6 matching bases. Trimming pared 6 bases from V and 2 bases from J, leaving 13 bases between. The germline gives CDR1 LNHDA, CDR2 SQIVND (reference sequence). The CDR3 consists of 14 residues. CDR3 DNA: TGTGCCAGTAGGTTACAGGGATCTAACACTGAAGCTTTCTTT. This encodes CASRLQGSNTEAFF. The variable domain in full, with the rest retrieved from reference TRBV19 and TRBJ1-1, is DGGITQSPKYLFRKEGQNVTLSCEQNLNHDAMYWYRQDPGQGLRLIYYSQIVNDFQKGDIAEGYSVSREKKESFPLTVTSAQKNPTAFYLCASRLQGSNTEAFFGQGTRLTVV.

The chain uses TRBV7-8 and TRBJ1-5, with unresolved D. The CDR3 totals 14 residues. Germline V gene lookup returns CDR1 SGHVS and CDR2 FQNEAQ. Trimming took off 6 bases at V and 1 base at J, with 10 bases between the two ends. CDR3 amino acids: CASRGALSNQPQHF. The CDR3, as DNA: TGTGCCAGCAGGGGCGCGTTGAGCAATCAGCCCCAGCATTTT.